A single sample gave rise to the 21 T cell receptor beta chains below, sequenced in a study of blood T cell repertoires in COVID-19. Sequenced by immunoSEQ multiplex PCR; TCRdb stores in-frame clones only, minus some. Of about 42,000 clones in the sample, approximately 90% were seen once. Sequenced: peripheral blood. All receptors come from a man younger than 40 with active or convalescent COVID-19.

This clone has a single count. In DNA form, the CDR3 reads TGTGCCAGCAGCTTCGGACACGGAGGGGTCACAGATACGCAGTATTTT. Protein sequence: CASSFGHGGVTDTQYF. The chain joins TRBV7-6 to TRBJ2-3; D is possibly TRBD2 (6 bases). V shed 3 bases and J shed 2 bases, with 15 bases lying between them. CDR1 SGHVS and CDR2 FNYEAQ come from the germline V gene. The CDR3 consists of 16 residues.

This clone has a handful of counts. CDR3 sequence (DNA): TGTGCCAGCAGTTACTCGAAGGGGCTTGAGCAGTTCTTC. This gives the protein CASSYSKGLEQFF. The chain joins TRBV6-5 to TRBJ2-1; a possible D gene is TRBD1 (5 bases). CDR1 is MNHEY and CDR2 is SVGAGI in the germline V gene. There are 13 residues in the CDR3. V was trimmed by 0 bases and J by 9 bases, leaving 9 bases between them.

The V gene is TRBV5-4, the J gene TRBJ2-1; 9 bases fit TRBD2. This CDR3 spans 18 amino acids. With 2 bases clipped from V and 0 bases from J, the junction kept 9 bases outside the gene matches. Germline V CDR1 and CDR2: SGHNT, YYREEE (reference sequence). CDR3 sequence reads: CASSLRGGGGSSYNEQFF. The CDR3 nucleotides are TGTGCCAGCAGCTTAAGAGGCGGGGGGGGGAGCTCCTACAATGAGCAGTTCTTC. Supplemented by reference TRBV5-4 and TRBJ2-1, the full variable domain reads ETGVTQSPTHLIKTRGQQVTLRCSSQSGHNTVSWYQQALGQGPQFIFQYYREEENGRGNFPPRFSGLQFPNYSSELNVNALELDDSALYLCASSLRGGGGSSYNEQFFGPGTRLTVL.

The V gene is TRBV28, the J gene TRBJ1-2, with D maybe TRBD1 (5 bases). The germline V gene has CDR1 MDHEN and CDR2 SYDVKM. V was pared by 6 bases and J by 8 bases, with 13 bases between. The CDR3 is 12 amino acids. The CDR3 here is CASRTQGWGYTF. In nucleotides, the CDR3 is TGTGCCAGCAGGACTCAGGGTTGGGGCTACACCTTC.

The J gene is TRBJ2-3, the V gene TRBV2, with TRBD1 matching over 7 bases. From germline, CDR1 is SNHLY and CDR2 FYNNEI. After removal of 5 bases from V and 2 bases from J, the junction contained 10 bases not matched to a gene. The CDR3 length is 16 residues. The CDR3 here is CASSSRQGFDTDTQYF. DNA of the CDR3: TGTGCCAGCAGTTCCAGACAGGGATTTGACACAGATACGCAGTATTTT.

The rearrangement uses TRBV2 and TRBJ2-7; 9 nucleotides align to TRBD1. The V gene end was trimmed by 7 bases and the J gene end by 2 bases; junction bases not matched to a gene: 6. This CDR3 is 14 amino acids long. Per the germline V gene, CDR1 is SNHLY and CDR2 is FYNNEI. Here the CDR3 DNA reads TGTGCCAGCAATATCCGGGACAGGGCCTACGAGCAGTACTTC. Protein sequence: CASNIRDRAYEQYF.

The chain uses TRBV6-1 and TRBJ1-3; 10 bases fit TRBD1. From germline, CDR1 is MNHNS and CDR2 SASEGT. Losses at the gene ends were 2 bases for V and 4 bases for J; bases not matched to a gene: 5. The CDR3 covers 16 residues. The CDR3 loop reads CASSESTGGTGNTIYF. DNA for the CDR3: TGTGCCAGCAGTGAATCGACAGGGGGCACCGGAAACACCATATATTTT.

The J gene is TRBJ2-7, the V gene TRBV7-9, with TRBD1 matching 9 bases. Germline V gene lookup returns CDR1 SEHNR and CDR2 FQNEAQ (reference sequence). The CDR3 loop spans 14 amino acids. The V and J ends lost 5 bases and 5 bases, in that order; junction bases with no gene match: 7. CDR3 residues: CASSLGTGFHEQYF. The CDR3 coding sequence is TGTGCCAGCAGCCTCGGGACAGGGTTCCACGAGCAGTACTTC.

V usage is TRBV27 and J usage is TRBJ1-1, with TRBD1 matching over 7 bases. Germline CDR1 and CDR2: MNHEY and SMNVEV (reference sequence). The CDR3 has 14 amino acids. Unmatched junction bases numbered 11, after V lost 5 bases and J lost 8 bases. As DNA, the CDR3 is TGTGCCAGCAGTCCGGCGGACAGGCTGCGGGAAGCTTTCTTT. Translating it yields CASSPADRLREAFF.

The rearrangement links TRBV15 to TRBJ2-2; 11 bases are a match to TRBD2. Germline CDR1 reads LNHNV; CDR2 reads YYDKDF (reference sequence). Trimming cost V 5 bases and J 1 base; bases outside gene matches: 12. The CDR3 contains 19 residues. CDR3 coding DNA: TGTGCCACCAGCTACGGGACTAGCGGCCGCCGGCTGAACACCGGGGAGCTGTTTTTT. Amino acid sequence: CATSYGTSGRRLNTGELFF.

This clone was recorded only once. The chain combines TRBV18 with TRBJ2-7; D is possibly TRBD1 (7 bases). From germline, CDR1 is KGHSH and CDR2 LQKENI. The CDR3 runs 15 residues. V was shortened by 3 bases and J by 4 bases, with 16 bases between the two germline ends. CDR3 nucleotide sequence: TGTGCCAGCTCACCGGCGCAGACAGGGAGGTACGAGCAGTACTTC. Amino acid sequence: CASSPAQTGRYEQYF.

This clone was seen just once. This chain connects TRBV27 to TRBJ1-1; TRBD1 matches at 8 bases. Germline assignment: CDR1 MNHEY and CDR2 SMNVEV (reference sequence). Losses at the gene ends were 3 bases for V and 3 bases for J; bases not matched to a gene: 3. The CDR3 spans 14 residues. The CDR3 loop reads CASSFRGQDTEAFF. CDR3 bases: TGTGCCAGCAGTTTCAGGGGGCAGGACACTGAAGCTTTCTTT.

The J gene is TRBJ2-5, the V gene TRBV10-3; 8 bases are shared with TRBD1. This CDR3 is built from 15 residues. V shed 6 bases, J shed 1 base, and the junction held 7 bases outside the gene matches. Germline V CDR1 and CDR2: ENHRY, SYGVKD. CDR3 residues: CAIRAGGPIQETQYF. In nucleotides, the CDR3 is TGTGCCATCAGAGCAGGGGGCCCAATCCAAGAGACCCAGTACTTC.

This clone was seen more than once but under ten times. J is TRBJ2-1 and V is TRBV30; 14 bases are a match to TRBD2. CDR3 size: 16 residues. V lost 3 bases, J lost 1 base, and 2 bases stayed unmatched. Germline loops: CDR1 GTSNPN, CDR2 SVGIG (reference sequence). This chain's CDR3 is CAWSGTSGSSYNEQFF. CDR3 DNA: TGTGCCTGGAGCGGGACTAGCGGGAGTTCCTACAATGAGCAGTTCTTC.

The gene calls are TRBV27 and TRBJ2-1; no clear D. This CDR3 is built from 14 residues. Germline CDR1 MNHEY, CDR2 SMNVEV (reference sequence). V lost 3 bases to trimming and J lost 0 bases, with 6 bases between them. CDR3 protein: CASSFGGSYNEQFF. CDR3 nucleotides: TGTGCCAGCAGTTTTGGCGGCTCCTACAATGAGCAGTTCTTC.

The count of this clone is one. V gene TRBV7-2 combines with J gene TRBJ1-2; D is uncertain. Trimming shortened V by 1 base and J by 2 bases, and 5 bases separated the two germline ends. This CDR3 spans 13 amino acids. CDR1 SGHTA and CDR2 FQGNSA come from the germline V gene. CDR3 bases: TGTGCCAGCAGCTTAGATCTGAACTATGGCTACACCTTC. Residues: CASSLDLNYGYTF.

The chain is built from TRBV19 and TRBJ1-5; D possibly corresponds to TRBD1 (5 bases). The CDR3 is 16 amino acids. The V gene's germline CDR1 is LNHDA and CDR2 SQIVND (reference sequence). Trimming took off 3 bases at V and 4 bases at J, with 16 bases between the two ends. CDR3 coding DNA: TGTGCCAGTAGTATTGATGGGCAGGGTAGTAATCAGCCCCAGCATTTT. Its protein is CASSIDGQGSNQPQHF.

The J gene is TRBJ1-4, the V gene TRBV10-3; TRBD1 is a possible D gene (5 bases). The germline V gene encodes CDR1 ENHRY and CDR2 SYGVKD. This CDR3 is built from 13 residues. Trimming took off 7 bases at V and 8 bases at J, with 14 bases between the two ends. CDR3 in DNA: TGTGCCATCAAGGGGAACGATGGGGAAAAACTGTTTTTT. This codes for CAIKGNDGEKLFF.

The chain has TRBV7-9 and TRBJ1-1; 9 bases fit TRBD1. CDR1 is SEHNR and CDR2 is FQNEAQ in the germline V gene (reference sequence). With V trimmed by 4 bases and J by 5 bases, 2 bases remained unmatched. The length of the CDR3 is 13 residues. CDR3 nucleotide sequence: TGTGCCAGCAGCTCGGGACAGGGAACTGAAGCTTTCTTT. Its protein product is CASSSGQGTEAFF.

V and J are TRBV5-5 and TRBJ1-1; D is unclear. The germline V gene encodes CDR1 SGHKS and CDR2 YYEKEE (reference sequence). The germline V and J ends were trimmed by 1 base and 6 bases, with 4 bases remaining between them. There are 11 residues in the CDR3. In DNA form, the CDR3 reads TGTGCCAGCAGCTTGACAGCTGAAGCTTTCTTT. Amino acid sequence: CASSLTAEAFF. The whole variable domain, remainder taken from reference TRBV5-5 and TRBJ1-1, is DAGVTQSPTHLIKTRGQQVTLRCSPISGHKSVSWYQQVLGQGPQFIFQYYEKEERGRGNFPDRFSARQFPNYSSELNVNALLLGDSALYLCASSLTAEAFFGQGTRLTVV.

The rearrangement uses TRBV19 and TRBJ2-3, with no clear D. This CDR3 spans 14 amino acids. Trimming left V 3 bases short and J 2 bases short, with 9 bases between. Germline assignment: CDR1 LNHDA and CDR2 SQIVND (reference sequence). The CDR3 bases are TGTGCCAGTAGTATGGCGGCCTCCACAGATACGCAGTATTTT. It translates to CASSMAASTDTQYF.